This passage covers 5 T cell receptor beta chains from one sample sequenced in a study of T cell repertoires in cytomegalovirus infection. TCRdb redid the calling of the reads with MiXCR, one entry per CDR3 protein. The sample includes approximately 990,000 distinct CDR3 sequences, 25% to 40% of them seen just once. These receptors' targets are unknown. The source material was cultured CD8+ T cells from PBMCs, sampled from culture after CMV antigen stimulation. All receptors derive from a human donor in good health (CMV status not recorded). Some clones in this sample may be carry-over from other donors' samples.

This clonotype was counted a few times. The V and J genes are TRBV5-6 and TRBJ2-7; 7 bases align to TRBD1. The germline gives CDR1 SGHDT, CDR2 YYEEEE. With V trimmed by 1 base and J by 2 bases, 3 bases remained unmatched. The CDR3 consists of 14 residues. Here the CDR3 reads CASSLRDSAYEQYV. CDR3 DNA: TGTGCCAGCAGCTTGCGGGACAGTGCCTACGAGCAGTACGTC.

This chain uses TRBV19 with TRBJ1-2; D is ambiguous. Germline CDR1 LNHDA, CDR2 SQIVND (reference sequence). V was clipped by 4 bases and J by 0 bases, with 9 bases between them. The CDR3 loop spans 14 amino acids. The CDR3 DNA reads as TGTGCCAGTAGTACGCCCCTGACTAACTATGGCTACACCTTC. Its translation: CASSTPLTNYGYTF.

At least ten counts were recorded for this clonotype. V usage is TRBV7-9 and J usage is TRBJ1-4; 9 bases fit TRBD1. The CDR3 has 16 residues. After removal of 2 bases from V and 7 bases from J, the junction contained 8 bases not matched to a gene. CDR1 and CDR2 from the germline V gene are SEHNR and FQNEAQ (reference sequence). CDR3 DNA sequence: TGTGCCAGCAGCTTACCGCGAGGACAGGGGACTGAAAAACTGTTTTTT. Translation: CASSLPRGQGTEKLFF. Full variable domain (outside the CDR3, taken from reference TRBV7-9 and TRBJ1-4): DTGVSQNPRHKITKRGQNVTFRCDPISEHNRLYWYRQTLGQGPEFLTYFQNEAQLEKSRLLSDRFSAERPKGSFSTLEIQRTEQGDSAMYLCASSLPRGQGTEKLFFGSGTQLSVL.

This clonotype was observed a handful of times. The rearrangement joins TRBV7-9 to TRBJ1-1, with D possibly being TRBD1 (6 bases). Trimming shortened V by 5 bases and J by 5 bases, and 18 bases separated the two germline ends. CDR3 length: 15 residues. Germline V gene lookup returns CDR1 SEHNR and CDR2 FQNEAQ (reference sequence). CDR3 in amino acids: CASSQRWGGRTEAFF. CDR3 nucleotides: TGTGCCAGCAGCCAGCGATGGGGGGGGCGGACTGAAGCTTTCTTT.

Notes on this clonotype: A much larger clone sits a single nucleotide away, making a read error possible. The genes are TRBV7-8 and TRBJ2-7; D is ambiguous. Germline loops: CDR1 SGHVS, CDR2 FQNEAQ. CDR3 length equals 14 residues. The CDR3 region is CASNLHLTGYEQYF. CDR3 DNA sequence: TGTGCCAGCAACTTACACCTAACGGGCTACGAGCAGTACTTC.